The 22 T cell receptor beta chains below come from one sample, sequenced in a study of blood T cell repertoires in COVID-19. Sequencing used immunoSEQ multiplex PCR; TCRdb keeps in-frame clones, though not all of them. The sample yields roughly 80,000 clones, about 88% seen once. Source material: peripheral blood. All receptors derive from a woman aged 80 or older with acute or convalescent COVID-19.

This clone was picked up one time. The chain employs TRBV30 and TRBJ2-7; D is perhaps TRBD1 (6 bases). The CDR3 loop spans 15 amino acids. V shed 3 bases and J shed 2 bases, with 17 bases lying between them. Germline V lookup: CDR1 GTSNPN, CDR2 SVGIG (reference sequence). This chain's CDR3 is CAWSASPGATYEQYF. The CDR3 DNA is TGTGCCTGGAGCGCAAGTCCAGGGGCGACCTACGAGCAGTACTTC.

This chain links TRBV2 with TRBJ2-1; 9 positions match TRBD2. CDR1 and CDR2 (germline): SNHLY, FYNNEI. The CDR3 has 18 residues. The junction had 10 bases not matched to a gene; V was cut back by 4 bases and J by 0 bases. The CDR3 DNA is TGTGCCAGCAGTGCCCCTTGGATGCGGGGGGGCTCCTACAATGAGCAGTTCTTC. Its protein is CASSAPWMRGGSYNEQFF. The variable domain in full, with the rest retrieved from reference TRBV2 and TRBJ2-1, is EPEVTQTPSHQVTQMGQEVILRCVPISNHLYFYWYRQILGQKVEFLVSFYNNEISEKSEIFDDQFSVERPDGSNFTLKIRSTKLEDSAMYFCASSAPWMRGGSYNEQFFGPGTRLTVL.

The chain recombines TRBV5-1 with TRBJ2-1; no clear D. CDR1 and CDR2 (germline): SGHRS, YFSETQ. The CDR3 sequence is 13 residues long. Trimming stripped 4 bases from V and 2 bases from J, with 7 bases between. The CDR3 nucleotides read TGCGCCAGCAGCGAGGATCCCTACAATGAGCAGTTCTTC. It yields the protein CASSEDPYNEQFF.

The V call is TRBV19, the J call TRBJ1-3; D unclear. V gave up 5 bases and J gave up 0 bases, with 17 bases separating them. Germline CDR1 reads LNHDA; CDR2 reads SQIVND (reference sequence). The CDR3 is 17 residues long. The CDR3 sequence: CASSSIPGGDSGNTIYF. The DNA for the CDR3 is TGTGCCAGTAGTTCTATCCCCGGCGGAGACTCTGGAAACACCATATATTTT.

This clone showed up just a few times. In DNA, the CDR3 is TGCGCCAGCAGCCTCGGGACAGGGGACTATGGCTACACCTTC. Translating gives CASSLGTGDYGYTF. The chain links TRBV4-1 to TRBJ1-2; 10 bases are a match to TRBD1. V shed 4 bases, J shed 3 bases, and the junction held 2 bases outside the gene matches. Looked up from germline, CDR1 is MGHRA and CDR2 is YSYEKL. This CDR3 comprises 14 residues.

The chain uses TRBV5-8 and TRBJ1-2; 8 bases fit TRBD1. The CDR3 is made up of 15 amino acids. Looked up from germline, CDR1 is SGHTS and CDR2 is YDEGEE. Losses at the gene ends were 3 bases for V and 4 bases for J; bases not matched to a gene: 8. As DNA, the CDR3 is TGTGCCAGCAGCTCCCGGGACACAGGGGGCTATGGCTACACCTTC. Protein sequence: CASSSRDTGGYGYTF. Together with reference TRBV5-8 and TRBJ1-2, the CDR3 gives the full variable domain: EAGVTQSPTHLIKTRGQQATLRCSPISGHTSVYWYQQALGLGLQFLLWYDEGEERNRGNFPPRFSGRQFPNYSSELNVNALELEDSALYLCASSSRDTGGYGYTFGSGTRLTVV.

This chain links TRBV4-3 with TRBJ2-7; no reliable D call. The CDR3 has 15 amino acids. Germline values: CDR1 LGHNA, CDR2 YSLEER. V lost 0 bases and J 3 bases, leaving 12 bases between the germline ends. Here the CDR3 reads CASSQENYRSYEQYF. CDR3 DNA: TGCGCCAGCAGCCAAGAGAATTATCGGAGCTACGAGCAGTACTTC.

The rearrangement joins TRBV18 to TRBJ1-4, with 7 bases that match TRBD1. The ends lost 3 bases at V and 7 bases at J; junction bases unmatched: 5. The CDR3 runs to 14 residues. Per the germline V gene, CDR1 is KGHSH and CDR2 is LQKENI. The CDR3 reads CASSPGQTTEKLFF. The CDR3 bases are TGTGCCAGCTCACCGGGACAGACAACTGAAAAACTGTTTTTT.

J is TRBJ1-2 and V is TRBV4-1, with TRBD1 as a possible D gene (6 bases). The germline CDR1 and CDR2 sequences are MGHRA and YSYEKL. Trimming shortened V by 0 bases and J by 2 bases, and 22 bases separated the two germline ends. The CDR3 extends over 19 amino acids. As DNA, the CDR3 is TGCGCCAGCAGCCAAGATCGGGGGGACAACACTTATCCAAACTATGGCTACACCTTC. Translating gives CASSQDRGDNTYPNYGYTF.

The CDR3 bases are TGCGCCAGCAGCCAAGTTCAGACTAACTATGGCTACACCTTC. Translating gives CASSQVQTNYGYTF. This sequence joins TRBV4-1 and TRBJ1-2, with no clear D. The V gene lost 1 base and the J gene lost 0 bases, with 6 bases spanning the gap. The CDR3 sequence is 14 residues long. Germline CDR1 is MGHRA and CDR2 is YSYEKL.

This chain's CDR3 is CASSALRDSRNSPLHF. Here the CDR3 DNA reads TGTGCCAGTAGTGCCCTTAGGGACAGCCGAAATTCACCCCTCCACTTT. This sequence joins TRBV19 and TRBJ1-6; TRBD1 matches 7 bases. Germline CDR1 reads LNHDA; CDR2 reads SQIVND (reference sequence). V lost 5 bases and J lost 7; bases outside the gene matches: 11. This CDR3 is 16 amino acids long.

The genes are TRBV25-1 and TRBJ2-2; 8 bases align to TRBD2. The CDR3 has 17 residues. The germline V gene has CDR1 MGHDK and CDR2 SYGVNS. After removal of 3 bases from V and 1 base from J, the junction contained 7 bases not matched to a gene. The CDR3 DNA reads TGTGCCAGCAGTGAGGTAGCGGGAAGGGGGAACACCGGGGAGCTGTTTTTT. Translating it yields CASSEVAGRGNTGELFF.

The rearrangement uses TRBV12-3 or TRBV12-4 and TRBJ1-2, with D tentatively TRBD1 (6 bases). The CDR3 runs to 13 residues. V was cut by 1 base and J by 8 bases, with 11 bases left in between. CDR3 in DNA: TGTGCCAGCAGTTTAGTGGGGGCGGAGGGCTACACCTTC. Translated: CASSLVGAEGYTF.

The chain couples TRBV30 to TRBJ1-3; tentative D call: TRBD1 (5 bases). The CDR3 contains 16 residues. The V end was cut by 3 bases, the J end by 0 bases, with 15 bases between. Per the germline V gene, CDR1 is GTSNPN and CDR2 is SVGIG (reference sequence). CDR3 loop: CAWRGQGYNSGNTIYF. CDR3 in DNA: TGTGCCTGGAGGGGGCAGGGATACAACTCTGGAAACACCATATATTTT.

The rearrangement links TRBV11-2 to TRBJ1-5, with TRBD1 matching over 7 bases. The CDR3 sequence is 13 residues long. V was clipped by 5 bases and J by 6 bases; unmatched bases: 4. Germline V gene sequence: CDR1 SGHAT, CDR2 FQNNGV. CDR3: CASSLGGSQPQHF. The CDR3 DNA reads TGTGCCAGCAGCCTAGGGGGCAGTCAGCCCCAGCATTTT.

This rearrangement joins TRBV25-1 to TRBJ1-3; 8 bases are shared with TRBD1. There are 15 residues in the CDR3. V lost 1 base, J lost 9 bases, and 8 bases stayed unmatched. Germline V gene lookup returns CDR1 MGHDK and CDR2 SYGVNS. CDR3 DNA: TGTGCCAGCAGTGAATGGGGCAGGGGGCCAGCCACCATATATTTT. Translated, it gives CASSEWGRGPATIYF.

This clone was detected once. The rearrangement uses TRBV19 and TRBJ1-3; TRBD1 matches at 8 bases. V lost 8 bases, J lost 0 bases, and 9 bases stayed unmatched. Germline CDR1 is LNHDA and CDR2 is SQIVND (reference sequence). The CDR3 runs 16 residues. In DNA form, the CDR3 reads TGTGCCAGTTCTCGCCGGGACAGGAGCTCTGGAAACACCATATATTTT. Its translation is CASSRRDRSSGNTIYF.

V usage is TRBV18 and J usage is TRBJ1-3, with 10 bases fitting TRBD1. The CDR3 is 18 residues long. After removal of 2 bases from V and 1 base from J, the junction contained 8 bases not matched to a gene. The germline V gene has CDR1 KGHSH and CDR2 LQKENI. CDR3 DNA sequence: TGTGCCAGCTCACCAGCGGGACAGGGGAGGTCTTCTGGAAACACCATATATTTT. This codes for CASSPAGQGRSSGNTIYF.

This chain links TRBV7-2 with TRBJ1-5; D is ambiguous. V lost 3 bases and J 0 bases, leaving 9 bases between the germline ends. The germline CDR1 and CDR2 sequences are SGHTA and FQGNSA. The CDR3 spans 15 residues. The chain's CDR3 is CASSFEEDSNQPQHF. The CDR3 coding sequence is TGTGCCAGCAGCTTCGAAGAGGATAGCAATCAGCCCCAGCATTTT.

J is TRBJ1-5 and V is TRBV7-9, with no clear D. Germline loops: CDR1 SEHNR, CDR2 FQNEAQ (reference sequence). V lost 2 bases to trimming and J lost 5 bases, with 10 bases between them. CDR3 length: 14 residues. In DNA, the CDR3 is TGTGCCAGCAGCTTACCGGGTAGTGATCAGCCCCAGCATTTT. Translating gives CASSLPGSDQPQHF.

The rearrangement uses TRBV7-2 and TRBJ2-4; D unresolved. The CDR3 runs 14 residues. V lost 5 bases and J lost 2, with 10 bases in between. CDR1 SGHTA and CDR2 FQGNSA come from the germline V gene. The CDR3 spells CASSPDSTKNIQYF. In nucleotides, the CDR3 is TGTGCCAGCAGCCCCGACTCTACCAAAAACATTCAGTACTTC.

This rearrangement joins TRBV6-5 to TRBJ1-2, with a tentative D call TRBD1 (6 bases). V lost 4 bases and J 5 bases, leaving 11 bases between the germline ends. CDR3 size: 13 residues. Looked up from germline, CDR1 is MNHEY and CDR2 is SVGAGI. CDR3 amino acids: CASSFVRGYGYTF. DNA for the CDR3: TGTGCCAGCAGTTTCGTCAGGGGTTATGGCTACACCTTC.